This TCR beta chain was captured in a study of OX40 agonist ivuxolimab in advanced cancers. As for the study in general: Partial responses were seen in three patients, one with hepatocellular carcinoma and two with cutaneous melanoma.

Profiling relied on immunoSEQ multiplex PCR, and the TCRdb table lists in-frame clones only, not all of them. Of 70,000 to 95,000 clones detected, under 95% appear once; the ten largest clones hold around 0.51%. Material: CD4+ or CD8+ T cells sorted from blood, obtained in a trial of the OX40 agonist ivuxolimab. The clonotype comes from an adult with an advanced solid tumor such as melanoma, head and neck, liver or kidney cancer.

The CDR3 region has the DNA TGCGCCAGCAGCTGGCGACAGGGGAGCTACGAGCAGTACTTC. This translates into CASSWRQGSYEQYF. The chain couples TRBV5-1 to TRBJ2-7; 8 bases are a match to TRBD1. The ends lost 3 bases at V and 3 bases at J; junction bases unmatched: 5. The CDR3 is 14 amino acids. The germline CDR1 and CDR2 sequences are SGHRS and YFSETQ.